This T cell receptor beta chain was profiled in a study of neurological immune-mediated disorders. The unsorted libraries had their origin in 2 million PBMCs stored at -80 C. Every sequencing run drew on 15-18 subjects and yielded over 170 million TCR-beta sequences. TCRdb itself ran the 5' RACE reads through MiXCR, one entry per CDR3 protein. The repertoire holds around 94,000 distinct CDR3 sequences, with 3% to 4% as singletons. Many counts were recorded for this clonotype. Its antigen is as yet unknown. Study results and caveats: Sharing of CDR3 amino acid sequences among expanded clones across subjects was absent, suggesting private repertoires in all groups.

Germline trimming cut 6 bases from V and 8 bases from J; bases unmatched to any gene: 9. CDR1 is DFQATT and CDR2 is SNEGSKA in the germline V gene (reference sequence). This CDR3 has 15 amino acids. The sequenced material came from PBMCs. The chain carries TRBV20-1 and TRBJ2-1, with 14 bases that match TRBD2. The source is a woman younger than 35 with multiple sclerosis. This chain's CDR3 is CSAKQGTSGGDEQFF. The CDR3 DNA follows: TGCAGTGCGAAACAAGGGACTAGCGGGGGCGATGAGCAGTTCTTC.